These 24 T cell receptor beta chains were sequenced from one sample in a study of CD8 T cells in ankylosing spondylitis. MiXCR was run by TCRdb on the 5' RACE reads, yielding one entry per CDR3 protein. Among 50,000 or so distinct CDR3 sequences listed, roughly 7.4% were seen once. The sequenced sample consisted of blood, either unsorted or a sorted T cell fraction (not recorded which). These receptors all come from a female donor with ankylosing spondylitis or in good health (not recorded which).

In DNA form, the CDR3 reads TGTGCCAGCAGTTTCGCGGGGGTTGGAAACGAGCAGTACGTC. Its protein is CASSFAGVGNEQYV. This sequence joins TRBV28 and TRBJ2-7, with 7 bases matching TRBD2. J gave up 5 bases and V 3 bases, and 7 bases lay outside the gene matches. Germline V CDR1 and CDR2: MDHEN, SYDVKM. The CDR3 sequence is 14 residues long.

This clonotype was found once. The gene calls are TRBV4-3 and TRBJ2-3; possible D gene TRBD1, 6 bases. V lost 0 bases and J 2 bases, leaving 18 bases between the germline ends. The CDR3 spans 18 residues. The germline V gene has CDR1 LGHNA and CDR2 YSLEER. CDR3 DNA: TGCGCCAGCAGCCAAGATCCGGGGCAGGGGCTCCTCACAGATACGCAGTATTTT. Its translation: CASSQDPGQGLLTDTQYF.

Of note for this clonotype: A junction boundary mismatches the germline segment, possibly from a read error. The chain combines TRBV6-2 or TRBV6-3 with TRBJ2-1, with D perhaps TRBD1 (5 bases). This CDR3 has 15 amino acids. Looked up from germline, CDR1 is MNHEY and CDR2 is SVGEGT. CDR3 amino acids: CASRKDSSSYNAQFF. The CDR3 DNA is TGTGCCAGCAGGAAAGACAGCAGCTCCTACAATGCGCAGTTCTTC.

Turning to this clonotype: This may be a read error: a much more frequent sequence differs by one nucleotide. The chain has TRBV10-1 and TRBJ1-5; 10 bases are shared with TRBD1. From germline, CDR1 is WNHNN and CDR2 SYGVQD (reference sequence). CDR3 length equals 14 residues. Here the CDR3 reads CVSRSGTGDQPQHF. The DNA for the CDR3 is TGCGTCAGCAGATCCGGGACAGGGGATCAGCCCCAGCATTTT.

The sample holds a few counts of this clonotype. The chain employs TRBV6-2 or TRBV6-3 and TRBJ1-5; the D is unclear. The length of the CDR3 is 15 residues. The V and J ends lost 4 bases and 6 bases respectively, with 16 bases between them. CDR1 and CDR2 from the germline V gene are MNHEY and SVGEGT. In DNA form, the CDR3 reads TGTGCCAGCAGTTTACCCACCGGGGATAGTCAGCCCCAGCATTTT. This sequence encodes CASSLPTGDSQPQHF.

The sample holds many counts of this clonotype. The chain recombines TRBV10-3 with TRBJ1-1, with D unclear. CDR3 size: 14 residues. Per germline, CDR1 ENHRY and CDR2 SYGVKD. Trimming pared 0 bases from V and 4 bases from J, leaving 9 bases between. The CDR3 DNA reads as TGTGCCATCAGTGAGTCCGCTAAGAGCACTGAAGCTTTCTTT. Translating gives CAISESAKSTEAFF.

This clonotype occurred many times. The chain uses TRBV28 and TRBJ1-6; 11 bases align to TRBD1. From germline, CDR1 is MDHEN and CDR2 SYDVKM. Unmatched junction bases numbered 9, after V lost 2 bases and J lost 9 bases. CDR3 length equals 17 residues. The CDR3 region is CASSLPSGQGASSPLHF. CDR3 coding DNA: TGTGCCAGCAGTTTACCCTCCGGACAGGGGGCCAGTTCACCCCTCCACTTT.

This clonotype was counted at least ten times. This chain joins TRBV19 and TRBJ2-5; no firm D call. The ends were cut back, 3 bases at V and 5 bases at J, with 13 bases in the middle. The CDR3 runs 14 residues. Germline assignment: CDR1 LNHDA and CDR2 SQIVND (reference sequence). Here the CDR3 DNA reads TGTGCCAGTAGTATGGGAAGCGCAGGCGAGACCCAGTACTTC. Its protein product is CASSMGSAGETQYF.

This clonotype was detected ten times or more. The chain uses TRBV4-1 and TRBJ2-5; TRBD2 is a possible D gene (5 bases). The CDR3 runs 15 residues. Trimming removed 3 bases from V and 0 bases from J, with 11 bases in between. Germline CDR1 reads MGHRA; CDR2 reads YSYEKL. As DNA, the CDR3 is TGCGCCAGCAGCCATCAAGGACTGAACCAAGAGACCCAGTACTTC. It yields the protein CASSHQGLNQETQYF.

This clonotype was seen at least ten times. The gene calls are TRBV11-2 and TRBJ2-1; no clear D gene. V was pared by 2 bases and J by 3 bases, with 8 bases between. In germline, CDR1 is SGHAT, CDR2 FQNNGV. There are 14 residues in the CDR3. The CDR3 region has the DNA TGTGCCAGCAGCTTACGGACGGGCTACAATGAGCAGTTCTTC. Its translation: CASSLRTGYNEQFF.

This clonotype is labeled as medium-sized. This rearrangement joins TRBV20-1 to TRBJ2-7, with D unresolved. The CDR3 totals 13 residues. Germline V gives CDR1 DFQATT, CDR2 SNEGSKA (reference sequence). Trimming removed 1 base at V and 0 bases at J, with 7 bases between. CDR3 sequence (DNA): TGCAGTGCTAGAGGCGGAAGCTCCTACGAGCAGTACTTC. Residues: CSARGGSSYEQYF.

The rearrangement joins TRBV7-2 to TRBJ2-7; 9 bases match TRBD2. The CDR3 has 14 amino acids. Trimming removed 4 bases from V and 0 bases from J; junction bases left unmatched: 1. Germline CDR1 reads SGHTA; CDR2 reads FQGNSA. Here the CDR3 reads CASSYSGGSYEQYF. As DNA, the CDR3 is TGTGCCAGCAGCTATAGCGGGGGCTCCTACGAGCAGTACTTC.

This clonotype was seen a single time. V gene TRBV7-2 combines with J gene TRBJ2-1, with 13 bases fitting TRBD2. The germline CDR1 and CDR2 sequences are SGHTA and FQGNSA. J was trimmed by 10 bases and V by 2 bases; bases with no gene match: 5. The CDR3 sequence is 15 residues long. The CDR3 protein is CASSLTSGGALEQFF. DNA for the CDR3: TGTGCCAGCAGCTTAACTAGCGGGGGGGCACTCGAGCAGTTCTTC.

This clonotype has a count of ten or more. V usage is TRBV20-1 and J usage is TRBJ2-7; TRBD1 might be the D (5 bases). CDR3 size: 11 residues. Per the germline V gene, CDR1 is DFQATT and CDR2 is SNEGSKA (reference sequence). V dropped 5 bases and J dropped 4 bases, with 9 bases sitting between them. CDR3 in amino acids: CSAEQEYEQYF. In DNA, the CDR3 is TGCAGTGCTGAACAGGAATACGAGCAGTACTTC.

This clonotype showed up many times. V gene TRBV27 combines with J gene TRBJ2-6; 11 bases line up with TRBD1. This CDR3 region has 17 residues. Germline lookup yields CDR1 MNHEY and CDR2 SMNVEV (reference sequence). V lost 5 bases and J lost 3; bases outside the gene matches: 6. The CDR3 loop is CASSPGQGVSGANVLTF. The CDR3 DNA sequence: TGTGCCAGCAGTCCGGGACAGGGGGTGAGTGGGGCCAACGTCCTGACTTTC.

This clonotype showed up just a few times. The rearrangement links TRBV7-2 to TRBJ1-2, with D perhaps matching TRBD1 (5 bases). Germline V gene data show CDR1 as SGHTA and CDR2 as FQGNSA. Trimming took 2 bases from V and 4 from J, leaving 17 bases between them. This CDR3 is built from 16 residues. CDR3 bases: TGTGCCAGCAGCTTATTGGGGGGGGATCCCCTCTATGGCTACACCTTC. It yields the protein CASSLLGGDPLYGYTF.

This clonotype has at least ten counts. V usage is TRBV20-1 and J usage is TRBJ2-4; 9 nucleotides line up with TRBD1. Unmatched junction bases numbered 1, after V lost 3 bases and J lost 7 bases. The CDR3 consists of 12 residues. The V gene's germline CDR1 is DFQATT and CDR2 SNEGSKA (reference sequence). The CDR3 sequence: CSASGTGNIQYF. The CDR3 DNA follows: TGCAGTGCTAGTGGGACAGGGAACATTCAGTACTTC.

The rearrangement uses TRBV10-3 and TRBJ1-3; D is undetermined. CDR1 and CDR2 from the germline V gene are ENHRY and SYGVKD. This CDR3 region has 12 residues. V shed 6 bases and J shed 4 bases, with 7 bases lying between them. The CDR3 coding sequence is TGTGCCATCAGCCCCCAGGGAAACACCATATATTTT. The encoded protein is CAISPQGNTIYF.

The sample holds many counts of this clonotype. CDR3 bases: TGTGCCAGCAGCCCCAACAGGGGGAACACCGGGGAGCTGTTTTTT. It specifies CASSPNRGNTGELFF. The chain uses TRBV9 and TRBJ2-2; TRBD1 agrees at 7 bases. Trimming at V came to 4 bases and at J to 1 base, leaving 4 bases not matched to a gene. Germline values: CDR1 SGDLS, CDR2 YYNGEE. This CDR3 has 15 residues. Complete variable domain (other parts from reference TRBV9 and TRBJ2-2): DSGVTQTPKHLITATGQRVTLRCSPRSGDLSVYWYQQSLDQGLQFLIQYYNGEERAKGNILERFSAQQFPDLHSELNLSSLELGDSALYFCASSPNRGNTGELFFGEGSRLTVL.

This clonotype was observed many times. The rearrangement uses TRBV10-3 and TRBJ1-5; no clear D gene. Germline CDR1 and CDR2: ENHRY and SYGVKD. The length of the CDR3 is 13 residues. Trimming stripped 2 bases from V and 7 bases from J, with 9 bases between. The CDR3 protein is CAISEPDGQPQHF. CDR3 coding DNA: TGTGCCATCAGTGAGCCTGACGGGCAGCCCCAGCATTTT.

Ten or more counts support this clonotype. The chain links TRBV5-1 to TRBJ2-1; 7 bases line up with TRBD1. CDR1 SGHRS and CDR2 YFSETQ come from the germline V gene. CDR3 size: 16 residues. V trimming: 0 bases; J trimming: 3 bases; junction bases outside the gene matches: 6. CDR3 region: CASSLVPQGDYNEQFF. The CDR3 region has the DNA TGCGCCAGCAGCTTGGTACCTCAGGGGGACTACAATGAGCAGTTCTTC.

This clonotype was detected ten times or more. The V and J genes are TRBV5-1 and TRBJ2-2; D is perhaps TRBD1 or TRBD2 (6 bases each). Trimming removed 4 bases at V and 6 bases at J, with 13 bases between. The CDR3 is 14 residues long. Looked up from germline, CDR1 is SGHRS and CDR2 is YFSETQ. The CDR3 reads CASSLNREAGELFF. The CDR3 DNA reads TGCGCCAGCAGCCTAAACAGGGAGGCCGGGGAGCTGTTTTTT. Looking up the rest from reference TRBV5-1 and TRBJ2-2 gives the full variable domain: KAGVTQTPRYLIKTRGQQVTLSCSPISGHRSVSWYQQTPGQGLQFLFEYFSETQRNKGNFPGRFSGRQFSNSRSEMNVSTLELGDSALYLCASSLNREAGELFFGEGSRLTVL.

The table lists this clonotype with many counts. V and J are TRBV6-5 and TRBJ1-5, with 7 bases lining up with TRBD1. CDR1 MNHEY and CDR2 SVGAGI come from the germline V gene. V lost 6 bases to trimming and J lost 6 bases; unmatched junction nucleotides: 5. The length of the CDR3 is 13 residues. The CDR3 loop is CASSGQVSQPQHF. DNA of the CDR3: TGTGCCAGCAGCGGACAGGTTTCTCAGCCCCAGCATTTT.

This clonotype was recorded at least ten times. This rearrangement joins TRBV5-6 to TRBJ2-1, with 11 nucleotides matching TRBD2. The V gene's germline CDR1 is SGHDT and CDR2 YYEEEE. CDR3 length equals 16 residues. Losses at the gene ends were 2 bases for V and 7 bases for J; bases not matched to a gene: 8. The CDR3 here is CASSFTKLAGVNEQFF. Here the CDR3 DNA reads TGTGCCAGCAGCTTTACGAAACTAGCGGGGGTGAATGAGCAGTTCTTC.